The 9 T cell receptor beta chains in this list originate from one sample, sequenced in a study of T-cell reconstitution after alpha-beta-depleted transplantation in children. For TCRbeta, the library was prepared with unique molecular identifiers. TCRdb used MiXCR to reprocess the PCR reads, holding one entry per CDR3 protein. The sample holds 540,000 or so distinct CDR3 sequences, about 21% seen once. Material: PBMCs, mostly from graft donor cells, obtained 360 days after TCRalphabeta/CD19-depleted stem cell transplant. The receptor source for this set is a boy in the first two years of life who had a stem cell transplant for acute myeloid leukemia, so the T cells may come from the graft donor.

V usage is TRBV11-1 and J usage is TRBJ2-7; TRBD2 aligns across 10 bases. The V gene end was trimmed by 3 bases and the J gene end by 4 bases; junction bases not matched to a gene: 24. This CDR3 region has 21 residues. The germline gives CDR1 SGHAT, CDR2 FQDESV (reference sequence). The CDR3, as DNA: TGTGCCAGCAGCTTTCGACGGTTGGGCGGACTAGCGGCCACCAGGATGTACGAGCAGTACTTC. Protein product: CASSFRRLGGLAATRMYEQYF.

V and J are TRBV20-1 and TRBJ1-1, with D possibly matching TRBD1 (6 bases). There are 13 residues in the CDR3. The germline CDR1 and CDR2 sequences are DFQATT and SNEGSKA (reference sequence). Trimming stripped 8 bases from V and 5 bases from J, with 18 bases between. CDR3 sequence (DNA): TGCAGTTTCGGCGAGGGGGTGGTTACTGAAGCTTTCTTT. This codes for CSFGEGVVTEAFF.

This clonotype was observed a handful of times. The genes are TRBV7-9 and TRBJ1-1; D gene unclear. This CDR3 contains 15 residues. V was pared by 1 base and J by 4 bases, with 13 bases between. Germline assignment: CDR1 SEHNR and CDR2 FQNEAQ (reference sequence). As DNA, the CDR3 is TGTGCCAGCAGCTTAGGGCCAGCGAAGGGCACTGAAGCTTTCTTT. Amino acid sequence: CASSLGPAKGTEAFF.

This clonotype was observed at least ten times. Germline is not matched at one junction end, which may reflect a read error. The chain couples TRBV3-1 to TRBJ2-5, with 7 bases that match TRBD1. This CDR3 comprises 13 residues. Germline values: CDR1 LGHDT, CDR2 YNNKEL (reference sequence). CDR3 in DNA: TGTGCCAGCAGCGGGACAGTCCAAGAGACCCTGTACTTC. Translated: CASSGTVQETLYF.

The V and J genes are TRBV6-5 and TRBJ1-2, with unresolved D. The CDR3 runs to 13 residues. The V end lost 2 bases, the J end lost 2 bases, and 6 bases lay between the germline ends. CDR1 and CDR2 from the germline V gene are MNHEY and SVGAGI. The CDR3 sequence: CASSYMGNYGYTF. The CDR3 DNA is TGTGCCAGCAGTTACATGGGAAACTATGGCTACACCTTC.

The chain carries TRBV7-2 and TRBJ2-7; D gene unclear. Germline assignment: CDR1 SGHTA and CDR2 FQGNSA. The CDR3 extends over 14 amino acids. The germline V and J ends were trimmed by 2 bases and 0 bases, with 8 bases remaining between them. The CDR3 nucleotides are TGTGCCAGCAGCTTAACACCGAACTCCTACGAGCAGTACTTC. Its translation: CASSLTPNSYEQYF.

J is TRBJ2-5 and V is TRBV2; possible D gene TRBD2, 7 bases. CDR3 length equals 17 residues. The ends were cut back, 4 bases at V and 9 bases at J, with 27 bases in the middle. In germline, CDR1 is SNHLY, CDR2 FYNNEI. Here the CDR3 reads CASSGLGGAPRVTAQYF. In DNA form, the CDR3 reads TGTGCCAGCAGTGGGCTTGGGGGGGCACCAAGAGTAACCGCCCAGTACTTC. The entire variable domain, with the rest obtained from reference TRBV2 and TRBJ2-5, is as follows: EPEVTQTPSHQVTQMGQEVILRCVPISNHLYFYWYRQILGQKVEFLVSFYNNEISEKSEIFDDQFSVERPDGSNFTLKIRSTKLEDSAMYFCASSGLGGAPRVTAQYFGPGTRLLVL.

The J gene is TRBJ2-1, the V gene TRBV27; 12 bases agree with TRBD2. CDR1 and CDR2 from the germline V gene are MNHEY and SMNVEV (reference sequence). V shed 5 bases and J 6 bases; nucleotides not matched to a gene: 5. CDR3 length: 15 residues. The CDR3 loop reads CASSAASGGANEQFF. The CDR3 DNA sequence: TGTGCCAGCAGTGCTGCTAGCGGGGGGGCCAATGAGCAGTTCTTC.

J is TRBJ1-5 and V is TRBV5-8; D unresolved. The V gene's germline CDR1 is SGHTS and CDR2 YDEGEE. CDR3 length: 14 residues. Trimming stripped 0 bases from V and 7 bases from J, with 11 bases between. The CDR3 DNA follows: TGTGCCAGCAGCTTGGTACTATCGGGACAGCCCCAGCATTTT. Translating gives CASSLVLSGQPQHF.